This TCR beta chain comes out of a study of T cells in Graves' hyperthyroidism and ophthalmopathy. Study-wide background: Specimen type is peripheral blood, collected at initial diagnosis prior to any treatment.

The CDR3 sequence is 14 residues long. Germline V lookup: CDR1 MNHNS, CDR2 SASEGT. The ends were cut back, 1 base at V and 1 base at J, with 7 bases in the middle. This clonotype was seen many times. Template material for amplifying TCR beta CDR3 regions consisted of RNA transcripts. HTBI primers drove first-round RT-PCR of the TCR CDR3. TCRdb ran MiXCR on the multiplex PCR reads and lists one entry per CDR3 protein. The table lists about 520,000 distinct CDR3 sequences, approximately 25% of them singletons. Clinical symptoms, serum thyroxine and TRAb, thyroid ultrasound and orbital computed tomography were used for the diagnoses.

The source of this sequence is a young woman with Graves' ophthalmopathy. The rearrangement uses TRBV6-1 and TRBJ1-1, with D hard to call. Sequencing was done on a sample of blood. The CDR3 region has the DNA TGTGCCAGCAGTGAAGAGATCTCGAACACTGAAGCTTTCTTT. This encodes CASSEEISNTEAFF.